The rows below give T cell receptor beta chains drawn from one sample of a study of blood T cell repertoires in COVID-19. Clones were read by immunoSEQ multiplex PCR, and TCRdb kept only the in-frame ones, dropping some. Seen here are around 100,000 clones, around nine tenths observed once, and the top ten hold about 4.5%. Material for sequencing was peripheral blood. The origin of the receptors is a man aged 35 to 55 with acute or convalescent COVID-19. Both conserved end residues are part of each CDR3. D genes are given only for firm matches. Only part of the rows carry a size: once, few, many, or a class if the clone is expanded.

J gene: TRBJ1-6
D gene: TRBD1
clone size: .
V gene: TRBV6-5
CDR3 DNA: TGTGCCAGCAGTCCCAGACAGGGAGTAGGTTCACCCCTCCACTTT
CDR3 protein: CASSPRQGVGSPLHF

J gene: TRBJ1-1
D gene: .
clone size: .
V gene: TRBV13
CDR3 DNA: TGTGCCAGCAGCCTGCCAGGGAACACTGAAGCTTTCTTT
CDR3 protein: CASSLPGNTEAFF

J gene: TRBJ2-2
D gene: .
clone size: .
V gene: TRBV14
CDR3 DNA: TGTGCCAGCAGCCCGGAGCACGGTTTTTATTTACGGGAGCTGTTTTTT
CDR3 protein: CASSPEHGFYLRELFF

J gene: TRBJ1-2
D gene: .
clone size: .
V gene: TRBV29-1
CDR3 DNA: TGCAGCGGAGGAGATGGCTATGGCTACACCTTC
CDR3 protein: CSGGDGYGYTF

J gene: TRBJ2-3
D gene: .
clone size: .
V gene: TRBV11-3
CDR3 DNA: TGTGCCAGCAGCCAGACATCTAGCACAGATACGCAGTATTTT
CDR3 protein: CASSQTSSTDTQYF

J gene: TRBJ2-1
D gene: .
clone size: .
V gene: TRBV7-8
CDR3 DNA: TGTGCCAGCAGCTTAGGATTGGCCAGCTCCTACAATGAGCAGTTCTTC
CDR3 protein: CASSLGLASSYNEQFF

J gene: TRBJ2-1
D gene: .
clone size: once
V gene: TRBV6-5
CDR3 DNA: TGTGCCAGCAGCGAGCGGATTTTCTCCTACAATGAGCAGTTCTTC
CDR3 protein: CASSERIFSYNEQFF

J gene: TRBJ1-1
D gene: TRBD1
clone size: .
V gene: TRBV7-2
CDR3 DNA: TGTGCCAGCAGCCCCCCGACAGGGCTTGGGAACACTGAAGCTTTCTTT
CDR3 protein: CASSPPTGLGNTEAFF

J gene: TRBJ2-1
D gene: .
clone size: .
V gene: TRBV10-3
CDR3 DNA: TGTGCCATCAGTGAGTTTAAAGGGGACAATGAGCAGTTCTTC
CDR3 protein: CAISEFKGDNEQFF

J gene: TRBJ2-1
D gene: TRBD1
clone size: .
V gene: TRBV28
CDR3 DNA: TGTGCCAGCAGTTTCCCGGGGACAGCCCCCGATGAGCAGTTCTTC
CDR3 protein: CASSFPGTAPDEQFF

J gene: TRBJ2-1
D gene: TRBD2
clone size: .
V gene: TRBV27
CDR3 DNA: TGTGCCAGCAGTAGGGGACTAGCGGGAGGCAATGAGCAGTTCTTC
CDR3 protein: CASSRGLAGGNEQFF

J gene: TRBJ1-1
D gene: .
clone size: .
V gene: TRBV24-1
CDR3 DNA: TGTGCCACCAGGGCCAGGGATCGGACTGAAGCTTTCTTT
CDR3 protein: CATRARDRTEAFF

J gene: TRBJ2-7
D gene: .
clone size: .
V gene: TRBV19
CDR3 DNA: TGTGCCAGTAGTAGGGCCGGCAGTTTCCCCTCCTACGAGCAGTACTTC
CDR3 protein: CASSRAGSFPSYEQYF

J gene: TRBJ1-2
D gene: .
clone size: .
V gene: TRBV18
CDR3 DNA: TGTGCCAGCTCGCGGACGGAGGCGGATGGCTACACCTTC
CDR3 protein: CASSRTEADGYTF

J gene: TRBJ1-1
D gene: .
clone size: .
V gene: TRBV6-2/TRBV6-3
CDR3 DNA: TGTGCCAGCAGTTACTTACTCCGGGAGGGGAGGACTGAAGCTTTCTTT
CDR3 protein: CASSYLLREGRTEAFF

J gene: TRBJ2-3
D gene: TRBD1
clone size: .
V gene: TRBV19
CDR3 DNA: TGTGCCAGTAGTACCTCAGGGGGCATTGCCACAGATACGCAGTATTTT
CDR3 protein: CASSTSGGIATDTQYF

J gene: TRBJ2-1
D gene: .
clone size: .
V gene: TRBV10-3
CDR3 DNA: TGTGCCATCAGTGAGTCGACAGGTACAGCCAACAATGAGCAGTTCTTC
CDR3 protein: CAISESTGTANNEQFF

J gene: TRBJ2-1
D gene: TRBD2
clone size: .
V gene: TRBV20-1
CDR3 DNA: TGCAGTGCTAGGGGGGGGAGTGAGCAGTTCTTC
CDR3 protein: CSARGGSEQFF

J gene: TRBJ2-7
D gene: TRBD1
clone size: .
V gene: TRBV6-1
CDR3 DNA: TGTGCCAGCAGTGGGCCAGGGGGTTATTCAGGCTACGAGCAGTACTTC
CDR3 protein: CASSGPGGYSGYEQYF

J gene: TRBJ1-5
D gene: .
clone size: .
V gene: TRBV24-1
CDR3 DNA: TGTGCCACCATTAAACAGGGTACTCAGCCCCAGCATTTT
CDR3 protein: CATIKQGTQPQHF

J gene: TRBJ2-1
D gene: .
clone size: .
V gene: TRBV7-9
CDR3 DNA: TGTGCCAGCAGCTTAGCCGCAGGGGCCCTACTCAATGAGCAGTTCTTC
CDR3 protein: CASSLAAGALLNEQFF

J gene: TRBJ1-4
D gene: .
clone size: .
V gene: TRBV7-9
CDR3 DNA: TGTGCCAGCAGCTTAGCGCGGGGAGGTCCTGAAAAACTGTTTTTT
CDR3 protein: CASSLARGGPEKLFF

J gene: TRBJ1-1
D gene: TRBD1
clone size: .
V gene: TRBV7-9
CDR3 DNA: TGTGCCAGCACCTCAACAGGGGGCATGAACACTGAAGCTTTCTTT
CDR3 protein: CASTSTGGMNTEAFF

J gene: TRBJ2-5
D gene: TRBD2
clone size: .
V gene: TRBV7-9
CDR3 DNA: TGTGCCAGCAGCTTAGGGACTAGCGGACAAGAGACCCAGTACTTC
CDR3 protein: CASSLGTSGQETQYF

J gene: TRBJ2-1
D gene: TRBD2
clone size: .
V gene: TRBV6-5
CDR3 DNA: TGTGCCAGCAGTTACCAGGGACTAGCGGGAGGTAATGAGCAGTTCTTC
CDR3 protein: CASSYQGLAGGNEQFF

J gene: TRBJ2-5
D gene: TRBD2
clone size: .
V gene: TRBV30
CDR3 DNA: TGTGCCTGGAAGGTGGGACTAGCGGGACCGTCCCAAGAGACCCAGTACTTC
CDR3 protein: CAWKVGLAGPSQETQYF

J gene: TRBJ1-4
D gene: .
clone size: .
V gene: TRBV9
CDR3 DNA: TGTGCCAGCAGCGCCCCAGGGGAGGGGAGAGGGGGAAAACTGTTTTTT
CDR3 protein: CASSAPGEGRGGKLFF

J gene: TRBJ1-3
D gene: .
clone size: .
V gene: TRBV19
CDR3 DNA: TGTGCCAGTAGCACAGGGTGGTCTGGAAACACCATATATTTT
CDR3 protein: CASSTGWSGNTIYF

J gene: TRBJ2-1
D gene: TRBD2
clone size: once
V gene: TRBV3-1/TRBV3-2
CDR3 DNA: TGTGCCAGCAGCCAAGTGTTCTGGACTAGCGGGACTCCAGTCAACAATGAGCAGTTCTTC
CDR3 protein: CASSQVFWTSGTPVNNEQFF

J gene: TRBJ2-3
D gene: .
clone size: .
V gene: TRBV28
CDR3 DNA: TGTGCCAGCAGTCGAAGGAGCCGTACTAGCACAGATACGCAGTATTTT
CDR3 protein: CASSRRSRTSTDTQYF

J gene: TRBJ1-3
D gene: .
clone size: .
V gene: TRBV6-6
CDR3 DNA: TGTGCCAGCCATACAGGGAAATACTCTGGAAACACCATATATTTT
CDR3 protein: CASHTGKYSGNTIYF

J gene: TRBJ1-1
D gene: .
clone size: once
V gene: TRBV30
CDR3 DNA: TGTGCCTGGAGTCGGGGTAGGGACACTGAAGCTTTCTTT
CDR3 protein: CAWSRGRDTEAFF

J gene: TRBJ1-2
D gene: .
clone size: .
V gene: TRBV3-1/TRBV3-2
CDR3 DNA: TGTGCCAGCAGCCAAGAGGGAGTAAAGAGCTATGGCTACACCTTC
CDR3 protein: CASSQEGVKSYGYTF

J gene: TRBJ2-6
D gene: TRBD1
clone size: .
V gene: TRBV19
CDR3 DNA: TGTGCCAGTAGTATTCCCGGGACAGGGGGCGCTGGGGCCAACGTCCTGACTTTC
CDR3 protein: CASSIPGTGGAGANVLTF

J gene: TRBJ2-6
D gene: .
clone size: .
V gene: TRBV6-5
CDR3 DNA: TGTGCCACGAACAGGGAGAGGGGGGCCAACGTCCTGACTTTC
CDR3 protein: CATNRERGANVLTF

J gene: TRBJ2-1
D gene: .
clone size: .
V gene: TRBV5-4
CDR3 DNA: TGTGCCAGCAGCCTAAGAGAGATCTACAATGAGCAGTTCTTC
CDR3 protein: CASSLREIYNEQFF

J gene: TRBJ2-4
D gene: .
clone size: .
V gene: TRBV15
CDR3 DNA: TGTGCCACCAGCAGAGAGTACGGGGTAACCAAAAACATTCAGTACTTC
CDR3 protein: CATSREYGVTKNIQYF

J gene: TRBJ1-1
D gene: .
clone size: .
V gene: TRBV30
CDR3 DNA: TGTGCCTGGGGGTCCCCCGACAAAACTTTCTTT
CDR3 protein: CAWGSPDKTFF

J gene: TRBJ2-7
D gene: .
clone size: .
V gene: TRBV5-1
CDR3 DNA: TGCGCCAGCAGCTTGACGGCAGGGGGAGGCTACGAGCAGTACTTC
CDR3 protein: CASSLTAGGGYEQYF

J gene: TRBJ1-1
D gene: TRBD1
clone size: .
V gene: TRBV19
CDR3 DNA: TGTGCCAGTAACCAGGGGGTAGCCGAAGCTTTCTTT
CDR3 protein: CASNQGVAEAFF

J gene: TRBJ1-1
D gene: TRBD1
clone size: once
V gene: TRBV3-1/TRBV3-2
CDR3 DNA: TGTGCCAGCAGCCTAAGTCACAGGGGGCTGAACACTGAAGCTTTCTTT
CDR3 protein: CASSLSHRGLNTEAFF

J gene: TRBJ2-3
D gene: TRBD2
clone size: .
V gene: TRBV29-1
CDR3 DNA: TGCAGCGTTAGTGGGGGGGTAGGAGGACACTCAAGGGGCGTAGATACGCAGTATTTT
CDR3 protein: CSVSGGVGGHSRGVDTQYF

J gene: TRBJ2-1
D gene: .
clone size: .
V gene: TRBV6-1
CDR3 DNA: TGTGCCAGCAGTGAATCACCAGGGGACAATGAGCAGTTCTTC
CDR3 protein: CASSESPGDNEQFF

J gene: TRBJ2-1
D gene: .
clone size: once
V gene: TRBV5-1
CDR3 DNA: TGCGCCAGCAGCTTGGAAGCAAGTAATGAGCAGTTCTTC
CDR3 protein: CASSLEASNEQFF

J gene: TRBJ2-1
D gene: TRBD2
clone size: .
V gene: TRBV7-2
CDR3 DNA: TGTGCCAGCAGCTTGAGTGAAGGACTAGCGTCCCACAATGAGCAGTTCTTC
CDR3 protein: CASSLSEGLASHNEQFF

J gene: TRBJ2-3
D gene: TRBD1
clone size: .
V gene: TRBV5-1
CDR3 DNA: TGCGCCAGCAGCTCCCAGGACAGGACTCTCTACCCAGATACGCAGTATTTT
CDR3 protein: CASSSQDRTLYPDTQYF

J gene: TRBJ1-3
D gene: .
clone size: .
V gene: TRBV7-8
CDR3 DNA: TGTGCCAGCAGTCGCGGCGGCGGAGCTGGAAACACCATATATTTT
CDR3 protein: CASSRGGGAGNTIYF